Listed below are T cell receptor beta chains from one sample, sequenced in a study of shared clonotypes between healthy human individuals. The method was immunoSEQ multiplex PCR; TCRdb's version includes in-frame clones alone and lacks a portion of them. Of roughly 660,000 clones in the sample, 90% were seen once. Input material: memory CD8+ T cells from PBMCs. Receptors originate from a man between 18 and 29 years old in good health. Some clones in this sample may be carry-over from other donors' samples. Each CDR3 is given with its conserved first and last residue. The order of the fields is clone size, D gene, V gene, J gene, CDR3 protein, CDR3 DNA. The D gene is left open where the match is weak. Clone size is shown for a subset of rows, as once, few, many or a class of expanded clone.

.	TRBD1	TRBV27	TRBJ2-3	CASNLGPGQGTDTQYF	TGTGCCAGCAACCTAGGACCGGGACAGGGAACAGATACGCAGTATTTT
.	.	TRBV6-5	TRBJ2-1	CASSSPGLYLRNEQFF	TGTGCCAGCAGTTCGCCGGGACTCTACCTTCGGAATGAGCAGTTCTTC
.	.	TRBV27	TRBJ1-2	CASSLSGNYGYTF	TGTGCCAGCAGTTTGTCAGGGAACTATGGCTACACCTTC
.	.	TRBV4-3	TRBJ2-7	CASSQDGTGYEQYF	TGCGCCAGCAGCCAAGATGGTACGGGGTACGAGCAGTACTTC
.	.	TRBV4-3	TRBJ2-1	CASSQAWESRTYNEQFF	TGCGCCAGCAGCCAGGCTTGGGAGAGTCGAACCTACAATGAGCAGTTCTTC
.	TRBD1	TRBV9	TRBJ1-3	CASSVASTGINGNTIYF	TGTGCCAGCAGCGTAGCCTCGACAGGGATAAATGGAAACACCATATATTTT
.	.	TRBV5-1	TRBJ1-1	CASSLGFRNTEAFF	TGCGCCAGCAGCTTGGGCTTTCGGAACACTGAAGCTTTCTTT
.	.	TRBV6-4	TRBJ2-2	CASSETRTGELFF	TGTGCCAGCAGTGAGACGCGAACCGGGGAGCTGTTTTTT
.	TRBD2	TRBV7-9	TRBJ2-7	CASSPRTSGSIYEQYF	TGTGCCAGCAGCCCGCGGACTAGCGGGAGTATCTACGAGCAGTACTTC
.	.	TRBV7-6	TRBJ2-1	CASSLLVGALNEQFF	TGTGCCAGCAGCTTGCTGGTGGGAGCGCTCAATGAGCAGTTCTTC
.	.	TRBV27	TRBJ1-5	CASSLFGGEGNQPQHF	TGTGCCAGCAGTTTATTTGGGGGGGAAGGCAATCAGCCCCAGCATTTT
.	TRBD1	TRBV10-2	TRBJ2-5	CASSDPRGSEETQYF	TGCGCCAGCAGTGACCCCAGGGGGTCTGAAGAGACCCAGTACTTC
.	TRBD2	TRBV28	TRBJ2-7	CASSYSGDSYEQYF	TGTGCCAGCAGTTATAGCGGGGACTCCTACGAGCAGTACTTC
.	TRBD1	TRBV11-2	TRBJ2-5	CASSSLTGVAAQYF	TGTGCCAGCAGCTCTCTAACAGGGGTTGCGGCCCAGTACTTC
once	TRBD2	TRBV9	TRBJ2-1	CASSASGTSYNEQFF	TGTGCCAGCAGCGCGTCCGGGACTAGCTACAATGAGCAGTTCTTC
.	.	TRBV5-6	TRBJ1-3	CASSSGRPSGNTIYF	TGTGCCAGCAGCTCGGGACGACCCTCTGGAAACACCATATATTTT